The T cell receptor (beta chain) under discussion was sequenced for a study of OX40 agonist ivuxolimab in advanced cancers. Notes on the research overall: Ivuxolimab was a fully human IgG2 agonistic monoclonal antibody targeting the costimulatory receptor OX40 (CD134). Intravenous ivuxolimab was administered to patients every 2 weeks at six dose levels: 0.01, 0.1, 0.3, 1.5, 3 and 10 mg/kg. Peripheral TCRbeta sequencing was intended to test whether TCR sequence diversity was altered and clonal T-cell expansion was caused by ivuxolimab. Prior anti-PD-1, anti-PD-L1 or anti-CTLA-4 therapy was permitted, and checkpoint inhibitors had been received by around 40% of dose-escalation patients. Of the 50 to 55 patients in dose escalation, some 19 had hepatocellular carcinoma, some 15 had melanoma, 9 had renal cell carcinoma and 9 had head and neck cancer. Three dose-escalation patients achieved partial responses, one with hepatocellular carcinoma and two with cutaneous melanoma. The dose-escalation cohort was almost 85% male with a mean age of approximately 60 years, ranging from roughly 20 to 80. The paper reports the monotherapy dose-escalation portion (N ≈ 50 patients) of the phase I ivuxolimab trial. What the study reported, not specific to this receptor: Partial responders in the 0.1-3.0 mg/kg groups had among the lowest normalized peripheral clonal expansion, especially among CD8+ T cells. Low levels of normalized T-cell clonal expansion were also seen in some patients who did not respond. After ivuxolimab, expanded clones were on average more numerous among CD8+ T cells than among CD4+ T cells. Antigen specificity was not determined for the clonally expanded peripheral T cells. At doses from 0.1 to 3.0 mg/kg, clonal expansion was seen in both CD4+ and CD8+ blood T cells between baseline and week 6.

This clone has a handful of counts. Its antigen remains undetermined. Qualities for individual bases were not recorded, and no much larger clone is one base off. The trial excluded patients who had a history of autoimmune disease or were on systemic immunosuppression. Peripheral blood for TCR sequencing was collected from all dose cohorts at baseline, on cycle 4 day 1, and on cycle 7 day 1. Samples were obtained from an open-label, multicenter, first-in-human phase I dose-escalation trial of ivuxolimab. Adults with locally advanced or metastatic melanoma, renal cell, hepatocellular, or head and neck squamous cell carcinoma were enrolled in the trial. Before TCR sequencing, CD4+ T cells and CD8+ T cells were sorted from peripheral blood as separate populations. From cysteine to phenylalanine, the CDR3 is 14 amino acids long. Only the CDR3 region is kept as DNA, spanning 42 bases read in frame from base 1. V loses 3 bases of germline sequence and J loses 0 bases, and the interval between the two ends is 7 bases. Sequences SGDLS (CDR1) and YYNGEE (CDR2) are obtained from the germline V gene.

Genomic DNA was extracted from sorted cells for sequencing of the TCRbeta CDR3 region. TCRbeta CDR3 regions were sequenced using the immunoSEQ Assay. TCRdb provides this immuneACCESS table in a form limited to in-frame rearrangements. Some clones are lacking; in checked studies, under half of them reflect an unresolved V gene, and why the rest are absent is not known. The sample table lists about 24,000 clones, 73% of them with a count of one. Clones ranked in the top ten supply around 18% of the sample. The rearranged chain carries TRBV9 and TRBJ1-5; no D segment can be confidently identified. Material: CD4+ or CD8+ T cells sorted from blood, obtained in a trial of the OX40 agonist ivuxolimab. This sequence originates from an adult with an advanced solid tumor such as melanoma, head and neck, liver or kidney cancer. The DNA reads TGTGCCAGCAGCGCCGCAGATAGCAATCAGCCCCAGCATTTT. This translates into CASSAADSNQPQHF.